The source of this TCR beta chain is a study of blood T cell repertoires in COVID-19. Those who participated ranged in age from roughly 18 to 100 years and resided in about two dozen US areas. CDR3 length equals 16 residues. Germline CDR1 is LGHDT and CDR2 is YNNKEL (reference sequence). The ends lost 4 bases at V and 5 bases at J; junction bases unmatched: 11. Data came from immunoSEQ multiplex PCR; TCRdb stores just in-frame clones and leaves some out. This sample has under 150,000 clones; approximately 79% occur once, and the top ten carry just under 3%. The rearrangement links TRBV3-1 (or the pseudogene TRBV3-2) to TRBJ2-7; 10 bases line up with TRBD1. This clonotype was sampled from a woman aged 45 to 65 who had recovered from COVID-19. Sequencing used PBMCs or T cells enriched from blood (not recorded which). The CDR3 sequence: CASSPSGTGEIHEQYF. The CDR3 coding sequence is TGTGCCAGCAGCCCTTCCGGGACAGGGGAAATCCACGAGCAGTACTTC.